This T cell receptor beta chain is from a study of response to subunit inactivated influenza vaccine. General study points: It was the authors' suggestion that each seasonal influenza vaccination recruits few new T cells.

One entry per CDR3 protein results from TCRdb running MiXCR on the RT-PCR reads. In the table there are roughly 570,000 distinct CDR3 sequences, 10% to 15% of which are singletons. The V end lost 3 bases, the J end lost 7 bases, and 16 bases lay between the germline ends. Looked up from germline, CDR1 is LGHNA and CDR2 is YNFKEQ. The CDR3 sequence is 15 residues long. Worth noting for this clonotype: What it binds is not known.

The sequence was collected from a man aged 45-65 years who received an inactivated influenza vaccine. The chain recombines TRBV4-2 with TRBJ2-1; D not resolved. Here the sequenced sample was PBMCs from blood, taken roughly 47 days after vaccination. CDR3 sequence: CASSQGRAPLNEQFF. For the CDR3, the DNA is TGTGCCAGCAGCCAGGGTCGGGCTCCCCTGAATGAGCAGTTCTTC.